This T cell receptor (beta chain) appears in the sequencing data of a study of shared clonotypes between healthy human individuals. Some clones are missing from TCRdb's copy, which holds only in-frame ones; the method was immunoSEQ multiplex PCR. The table has over 1.5 million clones, around 98% seen once. Germline V gene sequence: CDR1 SGHDT, CDR2 YYEEEE. There are 11 residues in the CDR3. V was pared by 2 bases and J by 4 bases, with 4 bases between. The sequenced material came from naive CD4+ T cells sorted from blood. As to subset: CD45RA+ positively selected. The V gene is TRBV5-6, the J gene TRBJ2-7; no clear D. The receptor was derived from a man aged 25 to 40 in good health. CDR3 DNA: TGTGCCAGCAGCTTTAGGTACGAGCAGTACTTC. This gives the protein CASSFRYEQYF. The full variable domain, with the rest looked up from reference TRBV5-6 and TRBJ2-7, is DAGVTQSPTHLIKTRGQQVTLRCSPKSGHDTVSWYQQALGQGPQFIFQYYEEEERQRGNFPDRFSGHQFPNYSSELNVNALLLGDSALYLCASSFRYEQYFGPGTRLTVT.